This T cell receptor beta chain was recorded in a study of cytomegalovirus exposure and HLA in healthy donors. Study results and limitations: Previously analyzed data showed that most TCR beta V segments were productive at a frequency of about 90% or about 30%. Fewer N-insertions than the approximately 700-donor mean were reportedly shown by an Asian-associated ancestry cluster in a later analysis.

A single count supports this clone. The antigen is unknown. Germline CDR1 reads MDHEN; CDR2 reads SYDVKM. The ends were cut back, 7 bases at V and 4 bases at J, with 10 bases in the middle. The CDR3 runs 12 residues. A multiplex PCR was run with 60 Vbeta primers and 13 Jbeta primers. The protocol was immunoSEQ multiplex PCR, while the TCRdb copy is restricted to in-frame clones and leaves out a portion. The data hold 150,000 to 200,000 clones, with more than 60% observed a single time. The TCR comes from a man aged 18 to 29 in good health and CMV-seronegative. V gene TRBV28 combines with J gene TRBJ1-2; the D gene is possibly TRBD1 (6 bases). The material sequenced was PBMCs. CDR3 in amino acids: CASTAGVYGYTF. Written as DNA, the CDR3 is TGTGCCAGCACGGCAGGGGTCTATGGCTACACCTTC.